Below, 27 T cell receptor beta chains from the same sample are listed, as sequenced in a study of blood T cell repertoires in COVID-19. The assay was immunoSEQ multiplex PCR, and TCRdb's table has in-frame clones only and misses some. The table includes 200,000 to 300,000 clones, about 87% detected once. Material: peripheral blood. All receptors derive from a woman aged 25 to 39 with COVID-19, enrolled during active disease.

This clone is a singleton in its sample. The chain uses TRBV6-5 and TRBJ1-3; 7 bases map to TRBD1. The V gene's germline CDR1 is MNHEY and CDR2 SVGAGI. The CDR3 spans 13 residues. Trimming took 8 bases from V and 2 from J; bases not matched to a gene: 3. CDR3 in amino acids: CASRRGAGNTIYF. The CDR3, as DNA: TGTGCCAGCCGCAGGGGGGCTGGAAACACCATATATTTT.

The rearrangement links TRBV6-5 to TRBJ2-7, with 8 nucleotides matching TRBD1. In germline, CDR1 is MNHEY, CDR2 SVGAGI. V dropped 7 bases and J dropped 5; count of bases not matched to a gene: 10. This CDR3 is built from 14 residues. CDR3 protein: CASTPSGGFDEQYV. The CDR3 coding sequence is TGTGCCAGCACCCCGTCAGGGGGCTTCGACGAGCAGTACGTC.

CDR3 bases: TGTGCAAGTCGCTTTCTTACCCCCCTTCAGGTGGAAGGCTACACCTTC. This encodes CASRFLTPLQVEGYTF. The rearrangement joins TRBV12-2 to TRBJ1-2; the listed D gene, TRBD1, was not tested against the DNA. TRBV12-2 is noted as a pseudogene. The CDR3 extends over 16 amino acids.

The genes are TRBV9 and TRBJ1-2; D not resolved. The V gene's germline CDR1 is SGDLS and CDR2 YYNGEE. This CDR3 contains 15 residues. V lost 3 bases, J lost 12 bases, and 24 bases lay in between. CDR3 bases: TGTGCCAGCAGCGGCGAGGGTTGGACGGGCGCGGGTAACACCTTC. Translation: CASSGEGWTGAGNTF.

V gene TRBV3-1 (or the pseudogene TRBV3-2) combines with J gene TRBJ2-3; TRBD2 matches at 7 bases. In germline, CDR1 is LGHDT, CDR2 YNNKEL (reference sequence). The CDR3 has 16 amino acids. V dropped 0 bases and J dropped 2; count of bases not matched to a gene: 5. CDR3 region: CASSQEGLVVTDTQYF. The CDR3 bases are TGTGCCAGCAGCCAAGAAGGACTAGTGGTCACAGATACGCAGTATTTT.

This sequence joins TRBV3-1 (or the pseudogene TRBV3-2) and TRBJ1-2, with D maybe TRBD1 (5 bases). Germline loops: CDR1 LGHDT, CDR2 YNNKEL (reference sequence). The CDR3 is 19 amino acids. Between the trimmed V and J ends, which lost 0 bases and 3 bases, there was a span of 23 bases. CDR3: CASSQDLGVEDIGHYGYTF. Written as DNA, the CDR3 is TGTGCCAGCAGCCAAGATCTAGGTGTTGAGGACATCGGACACTATGGCTACACCTTC.

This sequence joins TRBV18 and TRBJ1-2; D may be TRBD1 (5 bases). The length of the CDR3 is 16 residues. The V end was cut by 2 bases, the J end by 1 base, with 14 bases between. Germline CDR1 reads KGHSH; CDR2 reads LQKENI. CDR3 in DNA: TGTGCCAGCTCACCATCAGGACAAGGAGATAACTATGGCTACACCTTC. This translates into CASSPSGQGDNYGYTF.

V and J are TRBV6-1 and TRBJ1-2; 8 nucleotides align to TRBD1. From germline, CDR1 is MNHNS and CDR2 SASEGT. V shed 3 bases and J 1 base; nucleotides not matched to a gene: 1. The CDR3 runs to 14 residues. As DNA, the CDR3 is TGTGCCAGCAGTGAGGGACAGGTTAACTATGGCTACACCTTC. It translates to CASSEGQVNYGYTF.

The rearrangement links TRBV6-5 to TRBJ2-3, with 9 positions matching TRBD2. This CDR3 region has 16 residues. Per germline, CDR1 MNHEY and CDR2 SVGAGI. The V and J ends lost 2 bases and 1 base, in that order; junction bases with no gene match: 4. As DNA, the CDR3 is TGTGCCAGCAGTTACCTGCCTAGCGGGGGCACAGATACGCAGTATTTT. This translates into CASSYLPSGGTDTQYF.

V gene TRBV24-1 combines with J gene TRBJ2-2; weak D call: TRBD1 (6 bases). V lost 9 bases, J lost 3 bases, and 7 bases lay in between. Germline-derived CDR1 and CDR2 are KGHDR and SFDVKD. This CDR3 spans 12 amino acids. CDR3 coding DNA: TGTGCCACCGGACAGTACACCGGGGAGCTGTTTTTT. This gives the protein CATGQYTGELFF.

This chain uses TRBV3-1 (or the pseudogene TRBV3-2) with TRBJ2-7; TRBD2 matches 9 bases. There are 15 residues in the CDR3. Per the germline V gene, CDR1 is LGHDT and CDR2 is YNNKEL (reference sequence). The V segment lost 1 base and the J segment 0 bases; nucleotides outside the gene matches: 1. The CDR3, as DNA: TGTGCCAGCAGCCAAGGACTAGCGGACTCCTACGAGCAGTACTTC. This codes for CASSQGLADSYEQYF.

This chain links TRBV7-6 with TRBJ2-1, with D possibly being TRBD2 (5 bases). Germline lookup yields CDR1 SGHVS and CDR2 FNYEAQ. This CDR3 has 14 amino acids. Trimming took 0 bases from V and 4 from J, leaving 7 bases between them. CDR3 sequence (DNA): TGTGCCAGCAGCTTAGCCGGGGAGTACAATGAGCAGTTCTTC. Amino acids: CASSLAGEYNEQFF.

The chain's CDR3 is CAWSVIRGVYGYTF. The DNA of the CDR3 is TGTGCCTGGAGTGTTATCAGGGGGGTCTATGGCTACACCTTC. This chain joins TRBV30 and TRBJ1-2; 7 nucleotides agree with TRBD1. This CDR3 contains 14 residues. In germline, CDR1 is GTSNPN, CDR2 SVGIG (reference sequence). Unmatched junction bases numbered 5, after V lost 0 bases and J lost 4 bases.

CDR3 amino acids: CASSTGTGDGADTQYF. CDR3 in DNA: TGTGCCAGTAGTACCGGGACAGGGGATGGGGCAGATACGCAGTATTTT. The rearrangement links TRBV19 to TRBJ2-3, with 10 bases that match TRBD1. J lost 4 bases, V lost 4 bases, and 8 bases had no gene match. Germline lookup yields CDR1 LNHDA and CDR2 SQIVND (reference sequence). CDR3 length: 16 residues. The full variable domain, rest sourced from reference TRBV19 and TRBJ2-3, is DGGITQSPKYLFRKEGQNVTLSCEQNLNHDAMYWYRQDPGQGLRLIYYSQIVNDFQKGDIAEGYSVSREKKESFPLTVTSAQKNPTAFYLCASSTGTGDGADTQYFGPGTRLTVL.

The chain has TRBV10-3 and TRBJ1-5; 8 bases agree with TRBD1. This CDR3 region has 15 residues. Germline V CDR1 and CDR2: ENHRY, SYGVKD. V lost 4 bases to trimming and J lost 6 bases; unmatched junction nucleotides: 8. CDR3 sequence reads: CAISASDREAQPQHF. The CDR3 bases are TGTGCCATCAGTGCTTCGGACAGGGAGGCTCAGCCCCAGCATTTT.

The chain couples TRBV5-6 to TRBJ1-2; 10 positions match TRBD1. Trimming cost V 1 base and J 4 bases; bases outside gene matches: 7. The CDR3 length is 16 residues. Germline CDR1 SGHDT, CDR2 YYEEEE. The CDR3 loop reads CASSLWDRGSGYGYTF. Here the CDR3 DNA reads TGTGCCAGCAGCTTGTGGGACAGGGGATCGGGCTATGGCTACACCTTC.

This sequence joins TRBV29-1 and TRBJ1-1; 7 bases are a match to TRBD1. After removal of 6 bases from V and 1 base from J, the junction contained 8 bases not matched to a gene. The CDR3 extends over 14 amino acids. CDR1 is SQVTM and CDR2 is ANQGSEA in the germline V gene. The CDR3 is CSVVPGQKNTEAFF. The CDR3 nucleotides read TGCAGCGTGGTCCCGGGACAGAAGAACACTGAAGCTTTCTTT.

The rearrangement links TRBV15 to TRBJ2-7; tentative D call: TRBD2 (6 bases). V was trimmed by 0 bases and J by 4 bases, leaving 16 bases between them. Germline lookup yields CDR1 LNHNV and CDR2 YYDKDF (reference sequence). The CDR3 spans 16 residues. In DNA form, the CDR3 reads TGTGCCACCAGCAGAGATCTGGGGGGATTAGGGTACGAGCAGTACTTC. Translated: CATSRDLGGLGYEQYF.

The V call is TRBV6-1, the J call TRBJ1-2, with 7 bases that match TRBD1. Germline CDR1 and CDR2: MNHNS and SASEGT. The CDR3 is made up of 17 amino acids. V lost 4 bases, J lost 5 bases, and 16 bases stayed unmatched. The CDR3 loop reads CASSGRDSPPVRYGYTF. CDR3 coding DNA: TGTGCCAGCAGTGGGCGGGACAGCCCCCCTGTTAGGTATGGCTACACCTTC.

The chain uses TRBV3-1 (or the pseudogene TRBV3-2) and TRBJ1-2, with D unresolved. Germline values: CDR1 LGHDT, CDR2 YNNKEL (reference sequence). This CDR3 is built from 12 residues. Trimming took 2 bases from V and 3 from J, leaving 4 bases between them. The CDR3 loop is CASSQSDYGYTF. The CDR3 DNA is TGTGCCAGCAGCCAATCCGACTATGGCTACACCTTC.

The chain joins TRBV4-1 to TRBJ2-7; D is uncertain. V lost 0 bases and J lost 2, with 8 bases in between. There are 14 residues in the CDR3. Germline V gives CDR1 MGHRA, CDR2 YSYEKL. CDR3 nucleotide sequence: TGCGCCAGCAGCCAAGAAGGCGGCACCTACGAGCAGTACGTC. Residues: CASSQEGGTYEQYV.

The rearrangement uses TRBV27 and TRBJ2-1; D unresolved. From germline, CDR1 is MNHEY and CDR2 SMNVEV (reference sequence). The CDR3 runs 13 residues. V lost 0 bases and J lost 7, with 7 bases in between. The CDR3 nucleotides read TGTGCCAGCAGTTTATCGGCGGAAAATGAGCAGTTCTTC. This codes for CASSLSAENEQFF.

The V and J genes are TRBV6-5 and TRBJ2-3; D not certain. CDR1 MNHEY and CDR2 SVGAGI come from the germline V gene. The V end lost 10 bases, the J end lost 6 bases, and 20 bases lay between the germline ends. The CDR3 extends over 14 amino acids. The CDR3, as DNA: TGTGCCACCCAACAAAGTACCTCCACGGATACGCAGTATTTT. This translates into CATQQSTSTDTQYF.

CDR3 coding DNA: TGCGCCAGCCACAATATGAACACTGAAGCTTTCTTT. This codes for CASHNMNTEAFF. This chain joins TRBV5-1 and TRBJ1-1; D remains ambiguous. V gave up 7 bases and J gave up 0 bases, with 7 bases separating them. The CDR3 covers 12 residues. Germline V gene lookup returns CDR1 SGHRS and CDR2 YFSETQ. The full variable domain, completed using reference TRBV5-1 and TRBJ1-1, is KAGVTQTPRYLIKTRGQQVTLSCSPISGHRSVSWYQQTPGQGLQFLFEYFSETQRNKGNFPGRFSGRQFSNSRSEMNVSTLELGDSALYLCASHNMNTEAFFGQGTRLTVV.

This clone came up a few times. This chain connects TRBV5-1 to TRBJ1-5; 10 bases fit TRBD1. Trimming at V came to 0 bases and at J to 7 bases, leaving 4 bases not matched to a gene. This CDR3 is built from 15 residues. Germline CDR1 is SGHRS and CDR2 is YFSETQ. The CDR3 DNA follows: TGCGCCAGCAGCTTGGGACAGGGGGCGAACCAGCCCCAGCATTTT. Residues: CASSLGQGANQPQHF.

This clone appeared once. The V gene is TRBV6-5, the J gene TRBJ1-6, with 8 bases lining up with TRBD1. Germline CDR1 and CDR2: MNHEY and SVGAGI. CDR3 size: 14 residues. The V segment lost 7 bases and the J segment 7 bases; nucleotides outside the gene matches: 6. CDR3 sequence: CASTEQGVNSPLHF. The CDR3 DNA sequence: TGTGCCAGCACCGAACAGGGGGTAAATTCACCCCTCCACTTT.

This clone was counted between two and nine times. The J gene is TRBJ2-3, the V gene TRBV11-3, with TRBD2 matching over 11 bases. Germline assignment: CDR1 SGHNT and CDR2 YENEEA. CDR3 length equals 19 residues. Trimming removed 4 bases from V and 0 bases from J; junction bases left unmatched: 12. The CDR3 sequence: CASSSRTSGSLWSTDTQYF. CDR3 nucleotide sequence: TGTGCCAGCAGCTCCAGAACTAGCGGGAGCTTATGGAGCACAGATACGCAGTATTTT.